The 22 T cell receptor beta chains below all came from one sample that was sequenced in a study of blood T cell repertoires in COVID-19. Data came from immunoSEQ multiplex PCR; TCRdb stores just in-frame clones and leaves some out. Of 110,000 to 150,000 clones detected, about 85% appear once; the ten largest clones hold approximately 5%. Sequenced sample: peripheral blood. The receptors were gathered from a woman aged 65 to 85 with COVID-19, enrolled during active disease.

The genes are TRBV9 and TRBJ2-5; 8 nucleotides line up with TRBD1. V lost 1 base and J lost 4; bases outside the gene matches: 9. Germline V gene lookup returns CDR1 SGDLS and CDR2 YYNGEE. This CDR3 has 16 amino acids. This chain's CDR3 is CASSVSWQGAGETQYF. CDR3 sequence (DNA): TGTGCCAGCAGCGTAAGCTGGCAGGGGGCCGGAGAGACCCAGTACTTC.

V and J are TRBV4-2 and TRBJ1-6; no clear D gene. The CDR3 extends over 15 amino acids. Trimming took 0 bases from V and 9 from J, leaving 12 bases between them. Looked up from germline, CDR1 is LGHNA and CDR2 is YNFKEQ. CDR3 coding DNA: TGTGCCAGCAGCCAAGATCCGGGGTTCGGTTCACCCCTCCACTTT. This sequence encodes CASSQDPGFGSPLHF.

V and J are TRBV4-2 and TRBJ1-5, with D uncertain. The CDR3 spans 14 residues. From germline, CDR1 is LGHNA and CDR2 YNFKEQ. V lost 1 base, J lost 2 bases, and 6 bases lay in between. The CDR3 sequence is CASSQGSGNQPQHF. The DNA for the CDR3 is TGTGCCAGCAGCCAAGGGTCGGGCAATCAGCCCCAGCATTTT.

V is TRBV4-1 and J is TRBJ2-7, with 8 bases fitting TRBD1. V shed 3 bases and J 6 bases; nucleotides not matched to a gene: 10. From germline, CDR1 is MGHRA and CDR2 YSYEKL. CDR3 length equals 15 residues. CDR3 amino acids: CASSHPGTGGFEQYF. The CDR3 bases are TGCGCCAGCAGCCACCCCGGGACAGGTGGGTTCGAGCAGTACTTC.

With regard to this clone: The same CDR3 is also encoded by other DNA sequences in this sample. The rearrangement joins TRBV5-6 to TRBJ1-4; no clear D gene. V lost 0 bases, J lost 5 bases, and 5 bases lay in between. The CDR3 length is 13 residues. CDR1 is SGHDT, CDR2 YYEEEE, per germline. The CDR3 is CASSLGENEKLFF. CDR3 bases: TGTGCCAGCAGCTTGGGGGAGAATGAAAAACTGTTTTTT.

The chain joins TRBV30 to TRBJ1-5; D possibly corresponds to TRBD1 (6 bases). Per the germline V gene, CDR1 is GTSNPN and CDR2 is SVGIG (reference sequence). The CDR3 has 13 amino acids. Trimming took off 4 bases at V and 6 bases at J, with 13 bases between the two ends. The CDR3 protein is CAWTGGIGQPQHF. The CDR3 DNA is TGTGCCTGGACTGGGGGCATTGGTCAGCCCCAGCATTTT.

This rearrangement joins TRBV19 to TRBJ1-5, with a tentative D call TRBD1 (6 bases). Germline CDR1 reads LNHDA; CDR2 reads SQIVND (reference sequence). Trimming stripped 5 bases from V and 6 bases from J, with 14 bases between. CDR3 length: 14 amino acids. CDR3 nucleotides: TGTGCCAGTAGTGCACCGGGACAAGGTCAGCCCCAGCATTTT. Its translation: CASSAPGQGQPQHF.

This rearrangement joins TRBV6-2 or TRBV6-3 to TRBJ1-4; D is ambiguous. With 2 bases removed from V and 5 bases from J, the gap between germline ends came to 12 bases. The CDR3 length is 15 residues. Germline V gene sequence: CDR1 MNHEY, CDR2 SVGEGT. The CDR3 bases are TGTGCCAGCAGTTACAACCCGGGTATAAATGAAAAACTGTTTTTT. Amino acid sequence: CASSYNPGINEKLFF.

This clone was seen a single time. J is TRBJ1-5 and V is TRBV28; D is uncertain. The CDR3 contains 14 residues. Germline loops: CDR1 MDHEN, CDR2 SYDVKM. The ends were cut back, 5 bases at V and 4 bases at J, with 12 bases in the middle. The CDR3 sequence is CASSPELINQPQHF. The CDR3 nucleotides are TGTGCCAGCAGTCCCGAGCTCATTAATCAGCCCCAGCATTTT.

This rearrangement joins TRBV30 to TRBJ1-2, with 9 bases lining up with TRBD1. The CDR3 length is 12 residues. The germline CDR1 and CDR2 sequences are GTSNPN and SVGIG (reference sequence). J was trimmed by 8 bases and V by 2 bases; bases with no gene match: 3. CDR3 amino acids: CAWSNRGQGYTF. For the CDR3, the DNA is TGTGCCTGGAGTAACAGGGGGCAGGGCTACACCTTC.

The chain employs TRBV7-6 and TRBJ1-3; D is perhaps TRBD1 (5 bases). Germline CDR1 and CDR2: SGHVS and FNYEAQ. The CDR3 is made up of 16 amino acids. The germline V and J ends were trimmed by 0 bases and 0 bases, with 9 bases remaining between them. The DNA for the CDR3 is TGTGCCAGCAGCTTAGCGCCGGACAACTCTGGAAACACCATATATTTT. Translating it yields CASSLAPDNSGNTIYF. Full variable domain (remainder filled in from reference TRBV7-6 and TRBJ1-3): GAGVSQSPRYKVTKRGQDVALRCDPISGHVSLYWYRQALGQGPEFLTYFNYEAQQDKSGLPNDRFSAERPEGSISTLTIQRTEQRDSAMYRCASSLAPDNSGNTIYFGEGSWLTVV.

This chain uses TRBV5-1 with TRBJ1-1; 7 bases fit TRBD1. CDR1 and CDR2 from the germline V gene are SGHRS and YFSETQ. V gave up 4 bases and J gave up 0 bases; unmatched junction bases: 12. There are 17 residues in the CDR3. CDR3 residues: CASSVNPGQIMNTEAFF. CDR3 nucleotides: TGCGCCAGCAGCGTAAACCCGGGACAGATTATGAACACTGAAGCTTTCTTT.

This clone showed up just a few times. The genes are TRBV3-1 (or the pseudogene TRBV3-2) and TRBJ1-1; no definite D call. The germline gives CDR1 LGHDT, CDR2 YNNKEL (reference sequence). The CDR3 is made up of 15 amino acids. Trimming took 3 bases from V and 3 from J, leaving 14 bases between them. The CDR3 sequence is CASSQIFGGDTEAFF. The CDR3, as DNA: TGTGCCAGCAGCCAGATCTTCGGCGGGGACACTGAAGCTTTCTTT.

In nucleotides, the CDR3 is TGCGCCAGCAGCTTGATCGCAGGGGTAGATACGCAGTATTTT. It specifies CASSLIAGVDTQYF. The chain carries TRBV5-1 and TRBJ2-3, with D perhaps TRBD1 (6 bases). Between the trimmed V and J ends, which lost 1 base and 5 bases, there was a span of 11 bases. The CDR3 extends over 14 amino acids. Germline V lookup: CDR1 SGHRS, CDR2 YFSETQ.

J is TRBJ2-5 and V is TRBV7-2, with TRBD1 as a possible D gene (6 bases). V lost 9 bases to trimming and J lost 8 bases, with 16 bases between them. The CDR3 totals 12 residues. Germline loops: CDR1 SGHTA, CDR2 FQGNSA. CDR3 in amino acids: CASTHSRGTQYF. CDR3 DNA sequence: TGTGCCAGTACCCATAGCAGGGGAACCCAGTACTTC.

The chain joins TRBV5-6 to TRBJ2-5; D might be TRBD2 (5 bases). Germline loops: CDR1 SGHDT, CDR2 YYEEEE. This CDR3 spans 13 amino acids. V was shortened by 0 bases and J by 4 bases, with 7 bases between the two germline ends. The CDR3 DNA sequence: TGTGCCAGCAGCTTGGTGGGGAGAGAGACCCAGTACTTC. Translating it yields CASSLVGRETQYF.

The chain employs TRBV12-3 or TRBV12-4 and TRBJ2-1, with D hard to call. The V end lost 5 bases, the J end lost 12 bases, and 11 bases lay between the germline ends. The CDR3 has 11 residues. The CDR3 sequence: CASSPNVVQFF. The CDR3 DNA follows: TGTGCCAGCAGTCCAAATGTTGTGCAGTTCTTC.

This clone was detected only a few times. The rearrangement uses TRBV19 and TRBJ1-6, with 7 bases fitting TRBD1. The CDR3 runs to 14 residues. CDR1 and CDR2 (germline): LNHDA, SQIVND (reference sequence). The V and J ends lost 7 bases and 7 bases, in that order; junction bases with no gene match: 7. CDR3: CASTSGTANSPLHF. Written as DNA, the CDR3 is TGTGCCAGTACCTCCGGGACAGCAAATTCACCCCTCCACTTT.

The chain links TRBV6-1 to TRBJ1-2; D is unclear. The V end lost 1 base, the J end lost 3 bases, and 9 bases lay between the germline ends. The CDR3 runs 14 residues. Germline lookup yields CDR1 MNHNS and CDR2 SASEGT. DNA for the CDR3: TGTGCCAGCAGTGAAGGGGCAGCACACTATGGCTACACCTTC. Encoded protein: CASSEGAAHYGYTF.

A single count supports this clone. Sequence at one end of the junction differs from germline and may be a read error. V is TRBV6-1 and J is TRBJ1-5; no firm D call. Germline V gives CDR1 MNHNS, CDR2 SASEGT. This CDR3 is built from 14 residues. CDR3 loop: CASREAGEDQPQHF. CDR3 sequence (DNA): TGTGCCAGCAGGGAAGCGGGAGAGGATCAGCCCCAGCATTTT.

The count of this clone is one. This chain links TRBV6-5 with TRBJ2-5, with 8 bases matching TRBD1. CDR3 size: 14 residues. With 5 bases clipped from V and 1 base from J, the junction kept 3 bases outside the gene matches. The germline V gene encodes CDR1 MNHEY and CDR2 SVGAGI. The chain's CDR3 is CASSQGALQETQYF. The DNA of the CDR3 is TGTGCCAGCAGTCAGGGGGCCCTCCAAGAGACCCAGTACTTC.

The chain has TRBV27 and TRBJ2-1, with D possibly matching TRBD2 (6 bases). Trimming stripped 3 bases from V and 4 bases from J, with 13 bases between. This CDR3 is 15 amino acids long. In germline, CDR1 is MNHEY, CDR2 SMNVEV (reference sequence). The CDR3, as DNA: TGTGCCAGCAGTTTCGCTAGCGTAGGATACAATGAGCAGTTCTTC. Its protein is CASSFASVGYNEQFF.